The clone carrying this TCR beta chain appeared a few times. What it recognizes is unknown. This CDR3 region has 13 residues. V was shortened by 0 bases and J by 12 bases, with 12 bases between the two germline ends. Germline V gives CDR1 SNHLY, CDR2 FYNNEI. The data originate from a study of CD8 T cells in ankylosing spondylitis. Study-level results: Disease-linked clones reportedly concentrated significantly in matched ankylosing spondylitis synovial fluid.

Each CDR3 protein is one row after TCRdb ran MiXCR on the 5' RACE reads. The sample lists approximately 250,000 distinct CDR3 sequences, 20% to 30% occurring once. This TCR derives from a male donor with ankylosing spondylitis or in good health (not recorded which). J is TRBJ2-1 and V is TRBV2; no clear D. Sequenced material: blood, either unsorted or a sorted T cell fraction (not recorded which). The CDR3 DNA reads TGTGCCAGCAGTGAAGCGCTTCTGGTCGGGCAGTTCTTC. The encoded protein is CASSEALLVGQFF.